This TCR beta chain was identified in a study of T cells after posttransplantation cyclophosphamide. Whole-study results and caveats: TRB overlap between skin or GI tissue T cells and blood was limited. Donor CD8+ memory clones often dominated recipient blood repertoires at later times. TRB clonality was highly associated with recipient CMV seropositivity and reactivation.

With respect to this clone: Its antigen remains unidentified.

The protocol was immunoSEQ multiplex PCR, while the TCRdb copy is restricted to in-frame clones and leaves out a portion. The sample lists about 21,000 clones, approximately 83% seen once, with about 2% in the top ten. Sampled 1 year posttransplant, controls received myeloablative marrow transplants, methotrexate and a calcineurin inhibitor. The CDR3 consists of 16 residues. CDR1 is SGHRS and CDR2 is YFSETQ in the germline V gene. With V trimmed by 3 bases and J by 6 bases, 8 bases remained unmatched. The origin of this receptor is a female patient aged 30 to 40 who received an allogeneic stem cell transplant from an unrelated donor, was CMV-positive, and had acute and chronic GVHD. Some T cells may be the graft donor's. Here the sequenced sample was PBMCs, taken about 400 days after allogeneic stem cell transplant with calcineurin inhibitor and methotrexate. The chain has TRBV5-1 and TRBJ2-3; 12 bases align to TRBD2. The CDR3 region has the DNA TGCGCCAGCAGCTCGTTCACTAGCGGGGGGAAGGATACGCAGTATTTT. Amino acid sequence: CASSSFTSGGKDTQYF.